This T cell receptor (beta chain) came from a study of blood T cell repertoires in COVID-19. On the study more broadly: Acute and convalescent COVID-19 samples came from the United States, Italy and Spain.

Germline V gene lookup returns CDR1 SGHTS and CDR2 YDEGEE. The ends lost 3 bases at V and 3 bases at J; junction bases unmatched: 12. This CDR3 has 16 residues. Assay used: immunoSEQ multiplex PCR; TCRdb lists only in-frame clones, some missing. The sample lists roughly 100,000 clones; around four fifths were seen once. The chain carries TRBV5-8 and TRBJ2-7; 7 nucleotides agree with TRBD2. Sequencing used peripheral blood. This TCR came from a woman aged 80 or over with acute or convalescent COVID-19. The CDR3 coding sequence is TGTGCCAGCAGCTCAGCGGGCCGACTAGCCCACTACGAGCAGTACTTC. Amino acids: CASSSAGRLAHYEQYF.